This T cell receptor (beta chain) was sequenced in a study of T cell responses to AZD1222 COVID-19 vaccine. The study, taken as a whole, reports: The study reported that nearly half of spike-specific TCRs target unmutated variant regions. There were mostly white British donors and more females than males, and clonal diversity was possibly underestimated. Across the whole spike, CD4 TCRs peaked at regions 160-218 and 743-854.

The germline V gene encodes CDR1 MNHEY and CDR2 SVGEGT. The CDR3 is made up of 14 amino acids. The ends were cut back, 0 bases at V and 4 bases at J, with 9 bases in the middle. Sequenced by immunoSEQ multiplex PCR; TCRdb stores in-frame clones only, minus some. The repertoire holds fewer than 200,000 clones, with 85% to 95% as singletons. Comment on this clone: As yet, its antigen is unknown.

The chain employs TRBV6-2 or TRBV6-3 and TRBJ1-1; no clear D gene. This material consisted of peripheral blood, taken on day 0 of AZD1222 vaccination. The source of this sequence is an adult in good health. CDR3 sequence reads: CASSYSNDGTEAFF. The CDR3 bases are TGTGCCAGCAGTTACTCGAATGACGGCACTGAAGCTTTCTTT.